The clone carrying this TCR beta chain was seen at least ten times. The antigen is not known. The entry originates in a study of T cell repertoires in cytomegalovirus infection. The wider study: The public TCR beta signatures pointed to both CMV infection and matching HLA type.

MiXCR, run by TCRdb on the reads, gives a single entry per CDR3 protein. The table shows 85,000 to 120,000 distinct CDR3 sequences, with approximately 15% occurring only once. Whole-study results and caveats: In two of eight donors, the top clonotype was HLA-C-restricted CMV-specific. Public TCR beta family frequency separated CMV-and-HLA carriers, including in an independent cohort.

V dropped 5 bases and J dropped 0 bases, with 19 bases sitting between them. The CDR3 runs to 18 residues. CDR1 and CDR2 from the germline V gene are SGHVS and FNYEAQ. This sequence joins TRBV7-6 and TRBJ2-2, with D perhaps TRBD2 (5 bases). The source is a human donor in good health (CMV status not recorded). Some clones in this sample may be carry-over from other donors' samples. Sequenced input: PBMCs. For the CDR3, the DNA is TGTGCCAGCAGCCGGCGGGCTGGATCGGACCCGAACACCGGGGAGCTGTTTTTT. The encoded protein is CASSRRAGSDPNTGELFF.